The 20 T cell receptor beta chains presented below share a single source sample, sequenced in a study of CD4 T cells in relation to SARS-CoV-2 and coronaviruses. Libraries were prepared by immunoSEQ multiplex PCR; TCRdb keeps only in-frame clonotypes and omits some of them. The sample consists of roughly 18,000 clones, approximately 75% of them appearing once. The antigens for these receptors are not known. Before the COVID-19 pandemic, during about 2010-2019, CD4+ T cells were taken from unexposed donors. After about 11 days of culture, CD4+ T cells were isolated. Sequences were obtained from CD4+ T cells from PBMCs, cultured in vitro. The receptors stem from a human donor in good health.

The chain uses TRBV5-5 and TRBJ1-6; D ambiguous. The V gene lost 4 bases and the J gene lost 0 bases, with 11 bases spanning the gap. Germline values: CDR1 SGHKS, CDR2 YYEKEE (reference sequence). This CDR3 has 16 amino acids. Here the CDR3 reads CASSPGRSSYNSPLHF. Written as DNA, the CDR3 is TGTGCCAGCAGCCCAGGCCGGAGCTCCTATAATTCACCCCTCCACTTT.

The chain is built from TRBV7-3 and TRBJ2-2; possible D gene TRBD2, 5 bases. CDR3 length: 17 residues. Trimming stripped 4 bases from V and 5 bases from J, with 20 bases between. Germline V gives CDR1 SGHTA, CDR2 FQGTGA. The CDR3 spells CASSSIHRGSSTGELFF. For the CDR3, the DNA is TGTGCCAGCAGCTCCATCCACCGGGGTAGTAGTACCGGGGAGCTGTTTTTT.

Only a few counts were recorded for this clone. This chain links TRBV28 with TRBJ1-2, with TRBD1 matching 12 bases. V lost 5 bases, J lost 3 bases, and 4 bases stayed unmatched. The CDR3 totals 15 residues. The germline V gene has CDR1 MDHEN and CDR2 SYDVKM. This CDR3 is CASSGDRGLYYGYTF. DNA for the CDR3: TGTGCCAGCAGTGGGGACAGGGGGCTGTACTATGGCTACACCTTC.

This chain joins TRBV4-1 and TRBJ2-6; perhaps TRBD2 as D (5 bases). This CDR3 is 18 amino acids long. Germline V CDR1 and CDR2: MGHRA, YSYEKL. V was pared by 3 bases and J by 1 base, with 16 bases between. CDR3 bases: TGCGCCAGCAGCCACCCAGGACTCGCGATTTCTGGGGCCAACGTCCTGACTTTC. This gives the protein CASSHPGLAISGANVLTF.

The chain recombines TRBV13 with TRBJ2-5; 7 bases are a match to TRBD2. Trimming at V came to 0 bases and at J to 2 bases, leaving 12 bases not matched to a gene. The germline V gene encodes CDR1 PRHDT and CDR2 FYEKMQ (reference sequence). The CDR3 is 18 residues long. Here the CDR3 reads CASSLGGYLTSRQETQYF. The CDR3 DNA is TGTGCCAGCAGCTTAGGGGGGTATTTGACTAGCCGACAAGAGACCCAGTACTTC.

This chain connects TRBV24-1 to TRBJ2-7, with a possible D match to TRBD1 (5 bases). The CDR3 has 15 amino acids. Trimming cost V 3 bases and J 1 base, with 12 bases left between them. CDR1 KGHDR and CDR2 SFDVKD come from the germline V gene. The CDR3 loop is CATSDPQTDSYEQYF. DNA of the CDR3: TGTGCCACCAGTGATCCCCAGACAGATTCCTACGAGCAGTACTTC.

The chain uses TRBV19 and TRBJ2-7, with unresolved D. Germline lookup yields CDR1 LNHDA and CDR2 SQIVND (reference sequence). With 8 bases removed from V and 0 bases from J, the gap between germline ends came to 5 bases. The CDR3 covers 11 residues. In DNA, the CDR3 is TGTGCCAGTTCTGGCTCCTACGAGCAGTACTTC. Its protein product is CASSGSYEQYF.

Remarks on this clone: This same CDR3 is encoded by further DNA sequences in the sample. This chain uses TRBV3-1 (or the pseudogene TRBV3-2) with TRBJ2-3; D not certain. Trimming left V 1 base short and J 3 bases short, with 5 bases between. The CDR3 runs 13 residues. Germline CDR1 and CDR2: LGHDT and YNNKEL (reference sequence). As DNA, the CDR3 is TGTGCCAGCAGCCAAGGTGGTACAGATACGCAGTATTTT. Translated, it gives CASSQGGTDTQYF.

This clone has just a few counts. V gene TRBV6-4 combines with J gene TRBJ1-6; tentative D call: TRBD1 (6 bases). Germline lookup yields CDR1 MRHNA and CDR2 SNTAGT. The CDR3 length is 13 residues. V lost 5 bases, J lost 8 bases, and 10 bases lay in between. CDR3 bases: TGTGCCAGCAGTATAAACAGGGATTCACCCCTCCACTTT. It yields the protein CASSINRDSPLHF.

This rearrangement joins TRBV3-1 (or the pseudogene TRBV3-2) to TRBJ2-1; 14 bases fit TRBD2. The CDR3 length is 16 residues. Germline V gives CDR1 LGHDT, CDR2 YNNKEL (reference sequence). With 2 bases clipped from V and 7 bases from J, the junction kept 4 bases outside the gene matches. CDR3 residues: CASSQPGTSGRNEQFF. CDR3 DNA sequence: TGTGCCAGCAGCCAACCCGGGACTAGCGGGAGAAATGAGCAGTTCTTC.

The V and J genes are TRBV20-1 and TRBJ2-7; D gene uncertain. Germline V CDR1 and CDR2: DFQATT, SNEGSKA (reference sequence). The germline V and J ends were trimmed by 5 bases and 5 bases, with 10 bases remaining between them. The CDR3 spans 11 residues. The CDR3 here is CSADGLDEQYF. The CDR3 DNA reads TGCAGTGCTGACGGCTTGGACGAGCAGTACTTC.

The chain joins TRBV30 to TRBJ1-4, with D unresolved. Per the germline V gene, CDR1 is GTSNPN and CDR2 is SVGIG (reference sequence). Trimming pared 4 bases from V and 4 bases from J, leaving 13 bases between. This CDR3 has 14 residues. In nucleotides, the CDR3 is TGTGCCTGGACTCCCGTCGAAAATAATGAAAAACTGTTTTTT. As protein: CAWTPVENNEKLFF.

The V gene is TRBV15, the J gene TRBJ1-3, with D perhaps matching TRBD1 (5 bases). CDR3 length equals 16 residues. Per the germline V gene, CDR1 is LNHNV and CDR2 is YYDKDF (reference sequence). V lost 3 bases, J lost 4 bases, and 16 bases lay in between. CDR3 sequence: CATSRATPGTGNTIYF. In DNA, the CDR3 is TGTGCCACCAGCAGGGCTACACCGGGGACCGGAAACACCATATATTTT. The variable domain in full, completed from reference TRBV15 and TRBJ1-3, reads DAMVIQNPRYQVTQFGKPVTLSCSQTLNHNVMYWYQQKSSQAPKLLFHYYDKDFNNEADTPDNFQSRRPNTSFCFLDIRSPGLGDTAMYLCATSRATPGTGNTIYFGEGSWLTVV.

The CDR3 region is CASSLPINSGANVLTF. The CDR3 nucleotides are TGTGCCAGCAGTTTACCTATAAACTCTGGGGCCAACGTCCTGACTTTC. The chain joins TRBV28 to TRBJ2-6; no clear D gene. V was pared by 2 bases and J by 0 bases, with 8 bases between. This CDR3 spans 16 amino acids. From germline, CDR1 is MDHEN and CDR2 SYDVKM. Together with reference TRBV28 and TRBJ2-6, the CDR3 gives the full variable domain: DVKVTQSSRYLVKRTGEKVFLECVQDMDHENMFWYRQDPGLGLRLIYFSYDVKMKEKGDIPEGYSVSREKKERFSLILESASTNQTSMYLCASSLPINSGANVLTFGAGSRLTVL.

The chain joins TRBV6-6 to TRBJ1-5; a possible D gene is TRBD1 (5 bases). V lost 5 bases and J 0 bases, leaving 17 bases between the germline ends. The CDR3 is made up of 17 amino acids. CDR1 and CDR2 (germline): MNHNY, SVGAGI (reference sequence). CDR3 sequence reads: CASSPSGGSYSNQPQHF. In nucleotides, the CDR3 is TGTGCCAGCAGTCCTTCCGGGGGGAGTTATAGCAATCAGCCCCAGCATTTT.

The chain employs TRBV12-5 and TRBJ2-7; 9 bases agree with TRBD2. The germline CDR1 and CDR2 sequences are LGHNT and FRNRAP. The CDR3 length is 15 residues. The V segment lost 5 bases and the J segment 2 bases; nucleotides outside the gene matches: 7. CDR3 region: CASGLGASGAYEQYF. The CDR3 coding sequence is TGTGCTAGTGGTCTCGGGGCTAGCGGGGCCTACGAGCAGTACTTC.

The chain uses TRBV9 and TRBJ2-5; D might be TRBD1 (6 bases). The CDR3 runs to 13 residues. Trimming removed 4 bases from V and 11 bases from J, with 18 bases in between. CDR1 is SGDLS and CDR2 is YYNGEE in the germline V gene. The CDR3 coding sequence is TGTGCCAGCAGCCCCCTGATTGTAGGGGGACAGTACTTC. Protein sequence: CASSPLIVGGQYF. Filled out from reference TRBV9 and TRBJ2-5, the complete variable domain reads DSGVTQTPKHLITATGQRVTLRCSPRSGDLSVYWYQQSLDQGLQFLIQYYNGEERAKGNILERFSAQQFPDLHSELNLSSLELGDSALYFCASSPLIVGGQYFGPGTRLLVL.

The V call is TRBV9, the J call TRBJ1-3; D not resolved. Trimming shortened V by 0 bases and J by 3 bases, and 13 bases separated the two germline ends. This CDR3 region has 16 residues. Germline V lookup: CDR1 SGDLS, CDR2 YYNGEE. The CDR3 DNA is TGTGCCAGCAGCGTAGACCCCGGAGGTTTTGGAAACACCATATATTTT. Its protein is CASSVDPGGFGNTIYF.

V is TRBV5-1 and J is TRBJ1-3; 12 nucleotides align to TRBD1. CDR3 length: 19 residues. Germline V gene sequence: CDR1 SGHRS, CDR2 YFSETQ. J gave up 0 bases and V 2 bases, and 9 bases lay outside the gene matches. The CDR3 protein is CASSLSGTGGPHSGNTIYF. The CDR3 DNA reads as TGCGCCAGCAGCTTATCCGGGACAGGGGGCCCTCACTCTGGAAACACCATATATTTT.

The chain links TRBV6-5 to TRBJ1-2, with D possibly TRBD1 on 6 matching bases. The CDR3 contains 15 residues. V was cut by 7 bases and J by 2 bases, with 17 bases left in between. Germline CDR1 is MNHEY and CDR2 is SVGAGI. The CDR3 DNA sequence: TGTGCCAGCAACCCAACCGGGACACAAAACTATGGCTACACCTTC. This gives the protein CASNPTGTQNYGYTF.